One T cell receptor beta chain is described in this entry. The antigen is unknown. The record originates from a study of T cells in Graves' hyperthyroidism and ophthalmopathy. Points from the study as a whole: Most thyroid clonotypes expanded above 0.001 appeared in blood too. Ophthalmopathy got predicted by the model a median around 6.6 months before its onset.

It was RNA transcripts that yielded the amplified TCR beta CDR3 regions. Carried out on the TCR CDR3, a first-round RT-PCR used the HTBI primer set. In TCRdb, the multiplex PCR reads were re-called with MiXCR into one record per CDR3 protein. The sample shows some 500,000 distinct CDR3 sequences, about 15% of them seen only once. V was pared by 1 base and J by 5 bases, with 3 bases of the junction left unmatched. The germline CDR1 and CDR2 sequences are MNHEY and SVGAGI. This CDR3 has 15 amino acids. The TCR was taken from a young woman with Graves' hyperthyroidism. V usage is TRBV6-5 and J usage is TRBJ2-1; TRBD2 aligns across 9 bases. The material sequenced was blood. CDR3: CASSYWASGDNEQFF. Written as DNA, the CDR3 is TGTGCCAGCAGTTACTGGGCTAGCGGGGACAATGAGCAGTTCTTC.